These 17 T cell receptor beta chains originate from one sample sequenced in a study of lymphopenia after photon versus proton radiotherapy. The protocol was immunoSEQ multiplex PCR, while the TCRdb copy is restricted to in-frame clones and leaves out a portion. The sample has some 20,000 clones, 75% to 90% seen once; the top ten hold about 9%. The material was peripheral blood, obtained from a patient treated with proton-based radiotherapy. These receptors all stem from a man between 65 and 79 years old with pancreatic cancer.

Here the CDR3 DNA reads TGTGCCAGCAGTTACAGGGTGCGGTCACCCCTCCACTTT. Translated: CASSYRVRSPLHF. The gene calls are TRBV6-5 and TRBJ1-6; D call uncertain. Trimming left V 2 bases short and J 10 bases short, with 9 bases between. Germline V lookup: CDR1 MNHEY, CDR2 SVGAGI. This CDR3 is 13 amino acids long.

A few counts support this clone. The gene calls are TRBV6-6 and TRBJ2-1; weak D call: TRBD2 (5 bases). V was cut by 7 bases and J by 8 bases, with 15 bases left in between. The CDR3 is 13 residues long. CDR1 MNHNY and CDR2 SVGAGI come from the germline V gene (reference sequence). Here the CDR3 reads CASNLIGGDEQFF. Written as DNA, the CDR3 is TGTGCCAGCAACTTGATTGGAGGCGATGAGCAGTTCTTC.

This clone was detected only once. DNA for the CDR3: TGTGCCAGCAGTTTATCCCTTACCCTGAACACTGAAGCTTTCTTT. Translated, it gives CASSLSLTLNTEAFF. The chain has TRBV27 and TRBJ1-1; D ambiguous. Trimming left V 0 bases short and J 0 bases short, with 8 bases between. Germline CDR1 is MNHEY and CDR2 is SMNVEV (reference sequence). The CDR3 sequence is 15 residues long.

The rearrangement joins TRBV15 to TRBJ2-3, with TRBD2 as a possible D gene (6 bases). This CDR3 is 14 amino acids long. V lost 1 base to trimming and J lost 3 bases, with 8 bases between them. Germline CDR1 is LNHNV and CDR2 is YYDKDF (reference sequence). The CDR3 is CATSRVGGTDTQYF. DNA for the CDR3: TGTGCCACCAGCAGAGTTGGGGGGACAGATACGCAGTATTTT.

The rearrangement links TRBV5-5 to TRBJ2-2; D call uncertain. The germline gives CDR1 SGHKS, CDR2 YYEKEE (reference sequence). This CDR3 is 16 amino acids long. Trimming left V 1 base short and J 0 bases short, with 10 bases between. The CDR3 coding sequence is TGTGCCAGCAGCTTGATGCGTCAGTCGAACACCGGGGAGCTGTTTTTT. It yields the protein CASSLMRQSNTGELFF.

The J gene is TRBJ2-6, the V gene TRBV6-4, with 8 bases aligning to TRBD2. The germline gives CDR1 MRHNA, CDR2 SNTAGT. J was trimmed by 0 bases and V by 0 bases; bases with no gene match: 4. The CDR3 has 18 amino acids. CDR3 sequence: CASSDSSGKASGANVLTF. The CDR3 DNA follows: TGTGCCAGCAGTGACTCTAGCGGGAAGGCCTCTGGGGCCAACGTCCTGACTTTC.

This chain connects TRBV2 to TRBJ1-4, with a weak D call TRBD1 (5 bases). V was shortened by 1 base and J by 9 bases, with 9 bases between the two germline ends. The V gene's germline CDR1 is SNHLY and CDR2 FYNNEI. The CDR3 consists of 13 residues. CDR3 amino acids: CASSEDRSQKLFF. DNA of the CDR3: TGTGCCAGCAGTGAAGACAGGAGTCAAAAACTGTTTTTT.

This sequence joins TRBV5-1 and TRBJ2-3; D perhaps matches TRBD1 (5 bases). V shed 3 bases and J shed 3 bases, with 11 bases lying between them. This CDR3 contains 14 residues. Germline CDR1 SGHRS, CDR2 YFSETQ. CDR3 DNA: TGCGCCAGCAGCTGGACACTTTGGACAGATACGCAGTATTTT. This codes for CASSWTLWTDTQYF.

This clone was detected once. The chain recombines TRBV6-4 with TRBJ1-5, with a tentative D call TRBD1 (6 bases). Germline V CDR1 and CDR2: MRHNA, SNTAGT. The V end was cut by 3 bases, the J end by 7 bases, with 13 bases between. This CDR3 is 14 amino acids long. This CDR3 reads CASSESTGQQPQHF. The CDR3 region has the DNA TGTGCCAGCAGTGAAAGCACAGGGCAACAGCCCCAGCATTTT.

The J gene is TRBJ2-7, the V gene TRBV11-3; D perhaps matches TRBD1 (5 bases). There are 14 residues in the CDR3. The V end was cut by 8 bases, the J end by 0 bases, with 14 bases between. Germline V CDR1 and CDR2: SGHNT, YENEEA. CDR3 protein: CASSFVDSSYEQYF. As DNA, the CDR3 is TGTGCCAGCTCGTTTGTAGACAGCTCCTACGAGCAGTACTTC. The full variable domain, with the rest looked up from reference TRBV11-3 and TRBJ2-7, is EAGVVQSPRYKIIEKKQPVAFWCNPISGHNTLYWYLQNLGQGPELLIRYENEEAVDDSQLPKDRFSAERLKGVDSTLKIQPAELGDSAVYLCASSFVDSSYEQYFGPGTRLTVT.

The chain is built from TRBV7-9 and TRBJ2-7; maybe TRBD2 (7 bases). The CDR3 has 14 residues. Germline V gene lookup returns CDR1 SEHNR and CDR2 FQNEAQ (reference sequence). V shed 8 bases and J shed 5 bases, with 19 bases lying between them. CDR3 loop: CASRGAAREHEQYF. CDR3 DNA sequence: TGTGCCAGCCGGGGGGCAGCCAGGGAACACGAGCAGTACTTC. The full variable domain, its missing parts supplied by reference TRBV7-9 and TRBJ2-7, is DTGVSQNPRHKITKRGQNVTFRCDPISEHNRLYWYRQTLGQGPEFLTYFQNEAQLEKSRLLSDRFSAERPKGSFSTLEIQRTEQGDSAMYLCASRGAAREHEQYFGPGTRLTVT.

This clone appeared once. Here the CDR3 reads CSVARGGTEAFF. In DNA, the CDR3 is TGCAGCGTTGCGCGGGGGGGCACTGAAGCTTTCTTT. The chain couples TRBV29-1 to TRBJ1-1; possibly TRBD1 for D (5 bases). Per the germline V gene, CDR1 is SQVTM and CDR2 is ANQGSEA. There are 12 residues in the CDR3. Deletions cut 4 bases from V and 4 bases from J, with 10 bases between.

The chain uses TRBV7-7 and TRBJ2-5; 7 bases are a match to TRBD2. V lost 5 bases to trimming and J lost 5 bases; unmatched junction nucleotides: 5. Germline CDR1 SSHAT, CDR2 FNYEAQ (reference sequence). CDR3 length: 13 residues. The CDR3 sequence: CASSHQAGETQYF. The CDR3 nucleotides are TGTGCCAGCAGCCATCAAGCGGGGGAGACCCAGTACTTC.

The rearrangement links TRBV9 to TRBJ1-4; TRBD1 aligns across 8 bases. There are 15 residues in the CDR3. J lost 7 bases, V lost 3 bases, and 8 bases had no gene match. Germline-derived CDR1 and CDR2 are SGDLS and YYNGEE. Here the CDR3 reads CASSEGFRGLEKLFF. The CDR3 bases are TGTGCCAGCAGCGAGGGGTTCAGGGGGCTTGAAAAACTGTTTTTT. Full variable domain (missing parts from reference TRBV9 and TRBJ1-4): DSGVTQTPKHLITATGQRVTLRCSPRSGDLSVYWYQQSLDQGLQFLIQYYNGEERAKGNILERFSAQQFPDLHSELNLSSLELGDSALYFCASSEGFRGLEKLFFGSGTQLSVL.

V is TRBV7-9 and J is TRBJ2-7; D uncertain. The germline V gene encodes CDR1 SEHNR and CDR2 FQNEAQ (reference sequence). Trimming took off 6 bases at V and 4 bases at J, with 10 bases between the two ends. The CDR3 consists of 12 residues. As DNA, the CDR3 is TGTGCCAGCAGTCCATCTGGGTACGAGCAGTACTTC. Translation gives CASSPSGYEQYF.

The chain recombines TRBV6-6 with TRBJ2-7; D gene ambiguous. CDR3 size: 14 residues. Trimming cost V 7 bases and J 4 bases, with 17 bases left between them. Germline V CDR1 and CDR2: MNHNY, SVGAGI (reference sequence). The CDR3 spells CASNLGRTPYEQYF. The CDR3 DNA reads TGTGCCAGCAACCTAGGACGGACCCCTTACGAGCAGTACTTC.

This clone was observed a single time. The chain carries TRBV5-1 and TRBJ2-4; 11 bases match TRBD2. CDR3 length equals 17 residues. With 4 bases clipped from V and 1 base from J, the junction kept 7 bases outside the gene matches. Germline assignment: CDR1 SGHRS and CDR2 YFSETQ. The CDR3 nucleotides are TGCGCCAGCAGCGGGGAGGCTAGCGGGAGGGCCAAAAACATTCAGTACTTC. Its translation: CASSGEASGRAKNIQYF.